The present T cell receptor (beta chain) was sequenced within a study of cytomegalovirus exposure and HLA in healthy donors. Findings and limits, study-wide: Cytomegalovirus-associated TCR beta chains were listed, numbering some 150.

A remark on this clone: What it binds is unknown.

Trimming at V came to 4 bases and at J to 3 bases, leaving 5 bases not matched to a gene. From germline, CDR1 is SGHRS and CDR2 YFSETQ. This CDR3 comprises 14 residues. Profiled with immunoSEQ multiplex PCR; TCRdb holds only in-frame clones, not every one. The profile shows 250,000 to 400,000 clones, approximately 85% of them singletons. This TCR derives from a man under 40 in good health and CMV-seronegative. This chain joins TRBV5-1 and TRBJ2-7; 9 bases align to TRBD1. The sample was PBMCs. CDR3 nucleotide sequence: TGCGCCAGCAGCCCGGAGACAGGGGGCTACGAGCAGTACTTC. It codes for CASSPETGGYEQYF.